This TCR beta chain was recorded in a study of graft-versus-host responses after intestinal transplantation. Study overall: Among the recipients, all got anti-thymocyte globulin induction and then tacrolimus and steroids for approximately 3 years.

Findings and limits, study-wide: Recipient marrow contained GvH clones, some of which appeared first in ileum or blood. Across patients carrying graft-donor T cell macrochimerism, allografts held high graft-versus-host to host-versus-graft clonal ratios.

Profiling relied on immunoSEQ multiplex PCR, and the TCRdb table lists in-frame clones only, not all of them. Of about 130,000 clones listed, 85% to 95% are singletons. This CDR3 has 15 amino acids. Trimming shortened V by 4 bases and J by 3 bases, and 17 bases separated the two germline ends. Per the germline V gene, CDR1 is SGDLS and CDR2 is YYNGEE. Turning to this clone: The antigen is undetermined.

The TCR was taken from a human donor who received an intestinal transplant. This chain connects TRBV9 to TRBJ2-7; D call uncertain. The source material was unstimulated CD4+ T cells sorted from spleen or lymph node cells, sampled before intestinal transplant. DNA of the CDR3: TGTGCCAGCAGCCGGAGCAATAGTGGTGTCTACGAGCAGTACTTC. It is translated as CASSRSNSGVYEQYF.